One and the same sample provided the 4 T cell receptor beta chains below, sequenced in a study of blood T cell repertoires in COVID-19. Here immunoSEQ multiplex PCR was the method, and the copy in TCRdb shows in-frame clones only, minus some. Of about 46,000 clones listed, around 86% are singletons. The sequenced sample was peripheral blood. All receptors derive from a human donor in a cohort sampled during active COVID-19.

This clone was found a few times. The chain carries TRBV2 and TRBJ2-1, with D uncertain. Germline V gene lookup returns CDR1 SNHLY and CDR2 FYNNEI. The CDR3 contains 10 residues. The V end lost 6 bases, the J end lost 10 bases, and 7 bases lay between the germline ends. CDR3 nucleotide sequence: TGTGCCAGCAGCGTAGCAGAGCAGTTCTTC. This encodes CASSVAEQFF.

The V and J genes are TRBV19 and TRBJ1-5; TRBD1 matches at 8 bases. The V and J ends lost 6 bases and 4 bases, in that order; junction bases with no gene match: 2. The CDR3 runs 13 residues. The germline V gene encodes CDR1 LNHDA and CDR2 SQIVND (reference sequence). This CDR3 is CASSGTGNQPQHF. As DNA, the CDR3 is TGTGCCAGTAGCGGGACAGGTAATCAGCCCCAGCATTTT.

The V gene is TRBV9, the J gene TRBJ2-2, with 8 bases fitting TRBD2. This CDR3 has 17 amino acids. Trimming cost V 3 bases and J 1 base; bases outside gene matches: 8. From germline, CDR1 is SGDLS and CDR2 YYNGEE. Here the CDR3 reads CASSGEGLARNTGELFF. In DNA form, the CDR3 reads TGTGCCAGCAGCGGCGAAGGACTAGCTCGGAACACCGGGGAGCTGTTTTTT.

This rearrangement joins TRBV7-2 to TRBJ2-5, with no clear D. V was clipped by 1 base and J by 3 bases, with 6 bases between them. Germline V gene sequence: CDR1 SGHTA, CDR2 FQGNSA. The CDR3 is 13 amino acids. The CDR3 sequence is CASSLGQKETQYF. DNA for the CDR3: TGTGCCAGCAGCTTAGGGCAGAAAGAGACCCAGTACTTC.